This TCR beta chain originates from a study of blood T cells in healthy people across ages. On this clonotype: The antigen is unknown.

General study points: Long-lived donors carried more naive CD4+ cells and greater diversity than aged donors.

Germline loops: CDR1 MNHEY, CDR2 SVGEGT. Trimming removed 2 bases from V and 3 bases from J, with 10 bases in between. CDR3 length: 14 residues. Through a sample-barcoded 5' primer and a J-beta primer mix, a second PCR was run for about 7 to 12 cycles. Each cDNA molecule received a tag from a template-switch adaptor that had 12 random nucleotides. No fewer than 2.5 million CDR3-containing paired-end reads came from each sample. Each CDR3 protein is one row after TCRdb ran MiXCR on the 5' RACE reads. The profile shows roughly 1.4 million distinct CDR3 sequences, roughly 64% of them singletons. Sample: blood. The sequence derives from a man between 18 and 35 years old in good health. The chain is built from TRBV6-2 or TRBV6-3 and TRBJ2-5, with D uncertain. The CDR3: CASSYPDEEETQYF. CDR3 sequence (DNA): TGTGCCAGCAGTTACCCCGACGAGGAAGAGACCCAGTACTTC.